Sequencing of this T cell receptor (beta chain) was carried out in a study of control samples from healthy donors and cancer patients. Generated by immunoSEQ multiplex PCR, the TCRdb table keeps only in-frame clones and is missing some. Altogether around 100,000 clones are present, more than 75% being singletons, with the ten largest covering under 20%. The CDR3 runs to 15 residues. Deletions cut 6 bases from V and 5 bases from J, with 17 bases between. Germline CDR1 reads MRHNA; CDR2 reads SNTAGT. The sequenced sample consisted of blood. The origin of this receptor is a woman aged 45 to 65 in good health. The rearrangement links TRBV6-4 to TRBJ2-1; the D gene is possibly TRBD2 (6 bases). The CDR3 DNA sequence: TGTGCCAGCAGCGACGGGGCGGGGAAAAACAATGAGCAGTTCTTC. As protein: CASSDGAGKNNEQFF.